Included here is one TCR beta chain sequence, with context. What it recognizes is unknown. Sequencing was performed with immunoSEQ multiplex PCR; in TCRdb, only in-frame clones are kept and a portion is missing. The sample consists of about 22,000 clones, about two thirds of them appearing once. The data derive from a study of chemoradiotherapy in HPV16-positive cancers. The CDR3 runs 13 residues. Germline loops: CDR1 GTSNPN, CDR2 SVGIG (reference sequence). The J segment lost 9 bases and the V segment lost 3 bases, leaving 8 bases of the junction unmatched. Study-wide findings and caveats: Functional assays defining HPV-specific T cells used only two HPV16-positive patients. For HPV16-positive patients, expanding HPV-responsive T cells associated with longer recurrence-free survival.

V usage is TRBV30 and J usage is TRBJ2-3; 8 bases are shared with TRBD2. The specimen was collected from a patient who underwent chemoradiotherapy. The receptor was derived from a human donor with HPV-associated anogenital cancer. DNA of the CDR3: TGTGCCTGGAGACGCGGGGGGCGGGGCACGCAGTATTTT. This codes for CAWRRGGRGTQYF.